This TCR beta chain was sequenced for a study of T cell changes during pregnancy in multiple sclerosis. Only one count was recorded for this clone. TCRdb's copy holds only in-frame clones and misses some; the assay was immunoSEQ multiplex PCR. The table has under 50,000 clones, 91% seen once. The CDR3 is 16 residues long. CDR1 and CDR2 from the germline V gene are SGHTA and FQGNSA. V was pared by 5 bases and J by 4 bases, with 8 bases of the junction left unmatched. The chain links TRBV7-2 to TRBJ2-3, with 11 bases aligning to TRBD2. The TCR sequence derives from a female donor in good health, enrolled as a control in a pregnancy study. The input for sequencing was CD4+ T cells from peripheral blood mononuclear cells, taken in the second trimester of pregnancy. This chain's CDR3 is CASSLRLAGSADTQYF. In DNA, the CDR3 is TGTGCCAGCAGCCTACGACTAGCGGGGAGTGCAGATACGCAGTATTTT.